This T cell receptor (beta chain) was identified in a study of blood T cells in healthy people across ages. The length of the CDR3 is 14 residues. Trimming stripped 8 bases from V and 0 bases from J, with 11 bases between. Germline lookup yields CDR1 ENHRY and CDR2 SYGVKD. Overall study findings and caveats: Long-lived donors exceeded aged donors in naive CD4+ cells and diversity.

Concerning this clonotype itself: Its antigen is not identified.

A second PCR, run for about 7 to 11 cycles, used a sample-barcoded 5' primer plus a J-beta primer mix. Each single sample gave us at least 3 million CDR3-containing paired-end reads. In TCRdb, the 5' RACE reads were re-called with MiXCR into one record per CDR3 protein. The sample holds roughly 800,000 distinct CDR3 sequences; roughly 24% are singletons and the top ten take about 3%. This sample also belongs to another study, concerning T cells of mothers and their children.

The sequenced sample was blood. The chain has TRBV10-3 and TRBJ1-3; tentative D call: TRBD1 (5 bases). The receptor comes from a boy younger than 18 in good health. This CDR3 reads CAIRDGRSGNTIYF. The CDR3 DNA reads TGTGCCATCCGGGACGGCCGCTCTGGAAACACCATATATTTT.